This TCR beta chain was recorded in a study of vaccination effects on CD4 cells after COVID-19. Assay: immunoSEQ multiplex PCR; the TCRdb copy retains only in-frame clones and omits some. The sample lists about 70,000 clones, about 69% occurring once. Germline CDR1 reads SEHNR; CDR2 reads FQNEAQ (reference sequence). This CDR3 is built from 12 residues. V shed 1 base and J shed 6 bases, with 4 bases lying between them. After expansion with viral peptide pools in the ViraFEST assay, antigen-specific CD4+ T cells were sequenced. It was after roughly ten days of culture that CD4+ T cells were isolated. A PCR test confirmed that the person had SARS-CoV-2 infection between March and December 2020. Cultures had half their medium replaced with IL-2 medium on days 3 and 7. Note on this clone: Its target is not known.

The specimen was CD4+ T cells from PBMCs cultured with HIV peptides, collected before COVID-19 vaccination. Subset noted: HIV-1 Nef peptide pool negative control/reference culture. The rearrangement uses TRBV7-9 and TRBJ1-5; D uncertain. The TCR sequence derives from a human donor who had a prior SARS-CoV-2 infection. CDR3 bases: TGTGCCAGCAGCTTAGATGGTCAGCCCCAGCATTTT. It is translated as CASSLDGQPQHF.